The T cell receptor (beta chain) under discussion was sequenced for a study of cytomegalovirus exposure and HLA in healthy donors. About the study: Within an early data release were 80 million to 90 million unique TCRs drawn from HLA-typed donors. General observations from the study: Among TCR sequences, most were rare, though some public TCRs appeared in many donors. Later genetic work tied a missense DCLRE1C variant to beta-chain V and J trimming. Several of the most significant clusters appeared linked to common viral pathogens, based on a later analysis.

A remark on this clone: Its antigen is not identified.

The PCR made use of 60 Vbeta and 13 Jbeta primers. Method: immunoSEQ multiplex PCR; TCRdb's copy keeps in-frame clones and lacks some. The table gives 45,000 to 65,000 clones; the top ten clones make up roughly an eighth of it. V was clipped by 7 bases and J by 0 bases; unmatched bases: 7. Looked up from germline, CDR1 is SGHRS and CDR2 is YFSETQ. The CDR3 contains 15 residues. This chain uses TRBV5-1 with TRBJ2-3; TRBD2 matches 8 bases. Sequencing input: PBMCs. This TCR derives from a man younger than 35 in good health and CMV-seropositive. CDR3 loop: CASHTSGSSTDTQYF. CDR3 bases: TGCGCCAGCCACACTAGCGGCTCTAGCACAGATACGCAGTATTTT.